One sample yielded the 32 T cell receptor beta chains listed below, sequenced in a study of T cell clones after liver transplantation. Sequencing was performed with immunoSEQ multiplex PCR; in TCRdb, only in-frame clones are kept and a portion is missing. The sample holds around 60,000 clones, 71% seen once. The material sequenced was CD4+ T cells from blood, taken before liver transplant. All receptors come from a human donor who received a liver transplant.

This clone was found once. The V and J genes are TRBV12-2 and TRBJ2-6; whether TRBD1, the table's D call, matches the DNA was not checked. TRBV12-2 is assigned pseudogene status. The length of the CDR3 is 18 residues. The CDR3 region has the DNA TGTGCAAGTCGCTCGAAGGGACAGGGGGCTCCTGGGGCCAACGTCCTGACTTTC. Protein: CASRSKGQGAPGANVLTF.

The genes are TRBV27 and TRBJ1-5; TRBD1 is a possible D gene (5 bases). This CDR3 spans 14 amino acids. Germline-derived CDR1 and CDR2 are MNHEY and SMNVEV (reference sequence). The germline V and J ends were trimmed by 5 bases and 0 bases, with 8 bases remaining between them. CDR3 nucleotides: TGTGCCAGCAGTCAGGGAAATAGCAATCAGCCCCAGCATTTT. This translates into CASSQGNSNQPQHF.

The V and J genes are TRBV19 and TRBJ2-2; the D gene is possibly TRBD2 (6 bases). The CDR3 is made up of 16 amino acids. The V gene lost 3 bases and the J gene lost 2 bases, with 13 bases spanning the gap. Germline CDR1 LNHDA, CDR2 SQIVND (reference sequence). CDR3 nucleotide sequence: TGTGCCAGTAGTATTCCGTGGGGGGTTAACACCGGGGAGCTGTTTTTT. Amino acids: CASSIPWGVNTGELFF.

The chain has TRBV4-1 and TRBJ1-1; weak D call: TRBD1 (5 bases). The CDR3 length is 15 residues. Germline V CDR1 and CDR2: MGHRA, YSYEKL. V shed 0 bases and J shed 1 base, with 9 bases lying between them. The CDR3 here is CASSQDPTANTEAFF. CDR3 DNA: TGCGCCAGCAGCCAAGACCCGACAGCGAACACTGAAGCTTTCTTT.

The CDR3 protein is CASSLGFSRLSYNEQFF. The CDR3 coding sequence is TGTGCCAGCAGCCTGGGATTCTCGCGACTATCCTACAATGAGCAGTTCTTC. The chain is built from TRBV5-4 and TRBJ2-1, with D possibly being TRBD2 (5 bases). V shed 4 bases and J shed 1 base, with 18 bases lying between them. CDR3 size: 17 residues. Germline CDR1 reads SGHNT; CDR2 reads YYREEE (reference sequence).

This clone was observed many times. This chain connects TRBV6-1 to TRBJ2-7; possible D gene TRBD2, 6 bases. The V end was cut by 8 bases, the J end by 7 bases, with 24 bases between. CDR3 length: 15 residues. Germline lookup yields CDR1 MNHNS and CDR2 SASEGT. The CDR3 nucleotides read TGTGCCAGCGAAGATATCAAGGGGCCGGGGGTTGAGCAGTACTTC. This sequence encodes CASEDIKGPGVEQYF.

This chain uses TRBV6-4 with TRBJ2-2; D unclear. CDR1 and CDR2 from the germline V gene are MRHNA and SNTAGT. Trimming stripped 0 bases from V and 2 bases from J, with 7 bases between. The CDR3 is made up of 15 amino acids. The CDR3 DNA reads TGTGCCAGCAGTGACTCTTTCCGTAACACCGGGGAGCTGTTTTTT. Protein sequence: CASSDSFRNTGELFF.

There are a few counts of this clone. J is TRBJ1-4 and V is TRBV7-2; no firm D call. The germline gives CDR1 SGHTA, CDR2 FQGNSA. The V end was cut by 1 base, the J end by 7 bases, with 16 bases between. The CDR3 runs 16 residues. CDR3 coding DNA: TGTGCCAGCAGCTTAGTTTATGGAGGATTTGGTGAAAAACTGTTTTTT. Translating it yields CASSLVYGGFGEKLFF.

CDR3 amino acids: CASSFGLAGYNEQFF. The CDR3 DNA reads as TGTGCCAGCAGCTTCGGACTAGCGGGGTACAATGAGCAGTTCTTC. The chain recombines TRBV7-3 with TRBJ2-1; 12 positions agree with TRBD2. The V gene end was trimmed by 3 bases and the J gene end by 4 bases; junction bases not matched to a gene: 1. Per the germline V gene, CDR1 is SGHTA and CDR2 is FQGTGA. This CDR3 spans 15 amino acids. Variable domain in full (rest from reference TRBV7-3 and TRBJ2-1): GAGVSQTPSNKVTEKGKYVELRCDPISGHTALYWYRQSLGQGPEFLIYFQGTGAADDSGLPNDRFFAVRPEGSVSTLKIQRTERGDSAVYLCASSFGLAGYNEQFFGPGTRLTVL.

This clone was counted ten times or more. The chain links TRBV6-6 to TRBJ2-7; 9 bases are shared with TRBD2. The CDR3 is 15 residues long. CDR1 MNHNY and CDR2 SVGAGI come from the germline V gene (reference sequence). The junction had 10 bases not matched to a gene; V was cut back by 8 bases and J by 2 bases. CDR3 DNA: TGTGCCAGCTATCAGCCAGCGGGGGGTGCCTACGAGCAGTACTTC. Encoded protein: CASYQPAGGAYEQYF.

The chain recombines TRBV5-4 with TRBJ2-3, with 12 bases lining up with TRBD2. Germline CDR1 is SGHNT and CDR2 is YYREEE (reference sequence). Losses at the gene ends were 1 base for V and 6 bases for J; bases not matched to a gene: 3. The CDR3 sequence is 15 residues long. CDR3 nucleotide sequence: TGTGCCAGCAGCTTGCGACTAGCGGGGGAGGATACGCAGTATTTT. Translating gives CASSLRLAGEDTQYF.

V and J are TRBV5-1 and TRBJ1-1; 9 positions match TRBD1. The V gene's germline CDR1 is SGHRS and CDR2 YFSETQ. The CDR3 has 14 amino acids. V lost 4 bases, J lost 5 bases, and 6 bases stayed unmatched. CDR3 in DNA: TGCGCCAGCAGCCCATTACAGGGGGCTACTGAAGCTTTCTTT. Residues: CASSPLQGATEAFF.

This clone was recorded many times. This chain joins TRBV28 and TRBJ1-1; D gene unclear. This CDR3 has 13 residues. Trimming took off 2 bases at V and 0 bases at J, with 4 bases between the two ends. Germline V CDR1 and CDR2: MDHEN, SYDVKM. CDR3 DNA sequence: TGTGCCAGCAGTTTAGACATGAACACTGAAGCTTTCTTT. It translates to CASSLDMNTEAFF.

The chain couples TRBV15 to TRBJ2-7; 12 nucleotides align to TRBD1. Looked up from germline, CDR1 is LNHNV and CDR2 is YYDKDF (reference sequence). Trimming took 2 bases from V and 6 from J; bases not matched to a gene: 5. The CDR3 covers 15 residues. In DNA, the CDR3 is TGTGCCACCAGCAGACTCGGGACAGGGGGCTTCGAGCAGTACTTC. As protein: CATSRLGTGGFEQYF.

CDR3 amino acids: CASSFFGVRSEAFF. As DNA, the CDR3 is TGTGCCAGCAGCTTTTTCGGGGTAAGGTCTGAAGCTTTCTTT. The chain employs TRBV5-4 and TRBJ1-1; no clear D. The V gene lost 2 bases and the J gene lost 6 bases, with 14 bases spanning the gap. This CDR3 has 14 residues. The V gene's germline CDR1 is SGHNT and CDR2 YYREEE (reference sequence). The entire variable domain, with the rest obtained from reference TRBV5-4 and TRBJ1-1, is as follows: ETGVTQSPTHLIKTRGQQVTLRCSSQSGHNTVSWYQQALGQGPQFIFQYYREEENGRGNFPPRFSGLQFPNYSSELNVNALELDDSALYLCASSFFGVRSEAFFGQGTRLTVV.

The chain carries TRBV2 and TRBJ2-3; tentative D call: TRBD2 (6 bases). Trimming took off 11 bases at V and 8 bases at J, with 14 bases between the two ends. The CDR3 sequence is 11 residues long. Germline loops: CDR1 SNHLY, CDR2 FYNNEI. The CDR3 sequence is CAVNRDFTQYF. The CDR3, as DNA: TGTGCCGTCAACCGGGACTTTACGCAGTATTTT.

The chain employs TRBV7-2 and TRBJ2-3; the D gene is possibly TRBD2 (6 bases). Germline values: CDR1 SGHTA, CDR2 FQGNSA. V was trimmed by 3 bases and J by 5 bases, leaving 12 bases between them. This CDR3 contains 14 residues. CDR3 protein: CASSLGGYQDTQYF. The DNA for the CDR3 is TGTGCCAGCAGCTTGGGGGGTTATCAAGATACGCAGTATTTT.

Only a few counts were recorded for this clone. The chain is built from TRBV7-2 and TRBJ2-7; TRBD1 is a possible D gene (6 bases). Trimming shortened V by 3 bases and J by 3 bases, and 9 bases separated the two germline ends. This CDR3 has 13 amino acids. Germline CDR1 is SGHTA and CDR2 is FQGNSA. The CDR3 coding sequence is TGTGCCAGCAGCTTTCGGACAGACTACGAGCAGTACTTC. Protein product: CASSFRTDYEQYF.

The chain carries TRBV7-2 and TRBJ1-5; D perhaps matches TRBD1 (6 bases). CDR3 size: 15 residues. V dropped 5 bases and J dropped 3 bases, with 14 bases sitting between them. The germline gives CDR1 SGHTA, CDR2 FQGNSA. The CDR3 nucleotides read TGTGCCAGCAGCCCTCAGGGGAAGGTCAATCAGCCCCAGCATTTT. Its protein is CASSPQGKVNQPQHF.

The CDR3 spells CASSARGSPRKHNSPLHF. For the CDR3, the DNA is TGTGCCAGCAGCGCCCGAGGGTCCCCACGAAAGCACAATTCACCCCTCCACTTT. This sequence joins TRBV5-4 and TRBJ1-6; D not resolved. The germline V gene has CDR1 SGHNT and CDR2 YYREEE (reference sequence). Trimming pared 4 bases from V and 7 bases from J, leaving 24 bases between. This CDR3 region has 18 residues.

J is TRBJ2-7 and V is TRBV5-1; TRBD1 matches 7 bases. The junction had 9 bases not matched to a gene; V was cut back by 7 bases and J by 2 bases. CDR3 length equals 14 residues. Germline values: CDR1 SGHRS, CDR2 YFSETQ. This CDR3 is CASSRDSYTYEQYF. The DNA for the CDR3 is TGCGCCAGCTCCCGGGACAGCTATACCTACGAGCAGTACTTC.

This chain links TRBV7-2 with TRBJ1-1, with D perhaps TRBD1 (5 bases). The CDR3 sequence is 15 residues long. V lost 5 bases and J 1 base, leaving 14 bases between the germline ends. Germline-derived CDR1 and CDR2 are SGHTA and FQGNSA. The chain's CDR3 is CASSLPPGRNTEAFF. CDR3 nucleotide sequence: TGTGCCAGCAGCCTCCCGCCAGGGCGGAACACTGAAGCTTTCTTT.

V usage is TRBV2 and J usage is TRBJ1-1; TRBD1 aligns across 8 bases. Germline CDR1 reads SNHLY; CDR2 reads FYNNEI. Germline trimming cut 3 bases from V and 4 bases from J; bases unmatched to any gene: 7. CDR3 length: 15 residues. The CDR3 sequence: CASSDRTGWGTEAFF. CDR3 sequence (DNA): TGTGCCAGCAGTGATAGGACAGGGTGGGGCACTGAAGCTTTCTTT.

This clone has a handful of counts. V is TRBV20-1 and J is TRBJ1-2; D unresolved. Germline V lookup: CDR1 DFQATT, CDR2 SNEGSKA (reference sequence). The CDR3 is 11 residues long. Trimming stripped 6 bases from V and 3 bases from J, with 8 bases between. In nucleotides, the CDR3 is TGCAGTGCCGAGGTGTACTATGGCTACACCTTC. It encodes CSAEVYYGYTF.

The J gene is TRBJ2-1, the V gene TRBV30; tentatively, D is TRBD2 (5 bases). V lost 5 bases and J lost 5, with 16 bases in between. Germline values: CDR1 GTSNPN, CDR2 SVGIG (reference sequence). This CDR3 spans 14 amino acids. This CDR3 is CAWEGSVRHNEQFF. The DNA for the CDR3 is TGTGCCTGGGAGGGCTCCGTACGGCACAATGAGCAGTTCTTC.

This clone was seen a handful of times. V usage is TRBV5-6 and J usage is TRBJ1-1; no clear D. The CDR3 has 13 amino acids. In germline, CDR1 is SGHDT, CDR2 YYEEEE. V lost 0 bases and J lost 11, with 14 bases in between. DNA for the CDR3: TGTGCCAGCAGCTTGGCCTCGGGGAAAGTGGCTTTCTTT. It yields the protein CASSLASGKVAFF.

This clone has a single count. The CDR3 loop is CASSWTGGNSNTEAFF. The DNA for the CDR3 is TGTGCCAGCAGCTGGACAGGTGGGAACTCAAACACTGAAGCTTTCTTT. The chain couples TRBV7-2 to TRBJ1-1, with 7 bases fitting TRBD1. This CDR3 spans 16 amino acids. The germline V gene has CDR1 SGHTA and CDR2 FQGNSA. With 4 bases clipped from V and 2 bases from J, the junction kept 10 bases outside the gene matches.

The chain joins TRBV19 to TRBJ1-4, with unresolved D. CDR1 and CDR2 (germline): LNHDA, SQIVND (reference sequence). The CDR3 runs to 14 residues. V was clipped by 2 bases and J by 0 bases, with 4 bases between them. Here the CDR3 reads CASSISTTNEKLFF. DNA of the CDR3: TGTGCCAGTAGTATATCAACAACTAATGAAAAACTGTTTTTT.

This clone has at least ten counts. The chain employs TRBV21-1 and TRBJ2-7; the table's D gene call, TRBD1, was not cross checked with the DNA. TRBV21-1 is marked as a pseudogene. The CDR3 has 15 residues. CDR3 coding DNA: TGTGCCAGCAGCCTCGCACACGCCAGCTCCTACGAGCAGTACTTC. It encodes CASSLAHASSYEQYF.

The CDR3 loop is CASSGTGNQPQHF. Here the CDR3 DNA reads TGTGCCAGCAGTGGGACAGGCAATCAGCCCCAGCATTTT. The V and J genes are TRBV28 and TRBJ1-5; 7 bases are shared with TRBD1. Germline CDR1 MDHEN, CDR2 SYDVKM. The CDR3 is 13 amino acids. V trimming: 5 bases; J trimming: 2 bases; junction bases outside the gene matches: 0.

The genes are TRBV6-6 and TRBJ1-5, with 7 positions matching TRBD1. The V gene end was trimmed by 5 bases and the J gene end by 4 bases; junction bases not matched to a gene: 11. Germline CDR1 is MNHNY and CDR2 is SVGAGI (reference sequence). The CDR3 is 16 residues long. CDR3 in DNA: TGTGCCAGCAGTCTTAGTTTTCAGGGGGAGAATCAGCCCCAGCATTTT. It encodes CASSLSFQGENQPQHF.

The V gene is TRBV28, the J gene TRBJ1-5, with 7 bases matching TRBD1. CDR1 is MDHEN, CDR2 SYDVKM, per germline. V shed 3 bases and J 1 base; nucleotides not matched to a gene: 6. The length of the CDR3 is 16 residues. The DNA of the CDR3 is TGTGCCAGCAGTTTGCACAGGGGAGAAAGCAATCAGCCCCAGCATTTT. This gives the protein CASSLHRGESNQPQHF.